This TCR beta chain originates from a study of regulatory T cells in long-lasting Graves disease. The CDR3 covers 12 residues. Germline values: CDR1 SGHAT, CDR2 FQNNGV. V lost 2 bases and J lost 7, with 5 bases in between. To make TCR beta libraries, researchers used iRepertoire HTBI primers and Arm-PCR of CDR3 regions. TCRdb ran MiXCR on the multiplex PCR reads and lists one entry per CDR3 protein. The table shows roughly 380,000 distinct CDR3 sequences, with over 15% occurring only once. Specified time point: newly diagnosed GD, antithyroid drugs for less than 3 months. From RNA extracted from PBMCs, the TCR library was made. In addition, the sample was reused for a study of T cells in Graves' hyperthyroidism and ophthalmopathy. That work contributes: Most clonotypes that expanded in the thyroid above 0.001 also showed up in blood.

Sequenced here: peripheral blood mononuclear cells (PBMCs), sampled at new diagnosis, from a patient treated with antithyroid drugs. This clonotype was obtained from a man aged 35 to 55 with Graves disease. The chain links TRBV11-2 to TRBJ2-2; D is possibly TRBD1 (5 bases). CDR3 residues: CASSLQGGELFF. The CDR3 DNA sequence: TGTGCCAGCAGCTTACAGGGCGGGGAGCTGTTTTTT.